The sequence of this TCR beta chain was determined in a study of identical twins. This clonotype was detected once. The CDR3 loop spans 15 amino acids. Germline V gene lookup returns CDR1 MGHRA and CDR2 YSYEKL. Trimming took 1 base from V and 2 from J, leaving 10 bases between them. TCRdb re-called the 5' RACE reads with MiXCR, one entry per CDR3 protein. The table has about 240,000 distinct CDR3 sequences, about 10% seen once. The V and J genes are TRBV4-1 and TRBJ2-3; D possibly uses TRBD1 or TRBD2 (5 bases each). This sequence originates from a man in his fifties or sixties in good health. Sequencing was done on a sample of memory T cells sorted from blood. As DNA, the CDR3 is TGCGCCAGCAGCCAAGTTGGGGGTGCCACAGATACGCAGTATTTT. This codes for CASSQVGGATDTQYF.